This TCR beta chain was obtained from a study of blood T cell repertoires in COVID-19. Study-wide context: Some COVID-19 samples were acute and others convalescent; all came from the United States, Italy and Spain. Sample material is recorded as cDNA or gDNA derived from T cells, B-cell-depleted T cells, or PBMCs.

This CDR3 region has 13 residues. Trimming cost V 6 bases and J 1 base; bases outside gene matches: 1. Data came from immunoSEQ multiplex PCR; TCRdb stores just in-frame clones and leaves some out. The profile shows under 250,000 clones, around four fifths of them singletons. This chain uses TRBV12-3 or TRBV12-4 with TRBJ2-3, with 7 bases identical to TRBD2. This TCR derives from a man in his forties with active or convalescent COVID-19. The sequenced material came from peripheral blood. CDR3 protein: CASRAGGTDTQYF. The CDR3 bases are TGTGCCAGCAGGGCGGGGGGCACAGATACGCAGTATTTT.